This TCR beta chain was recovered during a study of T cell responses to AZD1222 COVID-19 vaccine. Broader study findings: Per reports, nearly half of all spike-specific TCRs target regions that are unmutated in variants. Spike as a whole was targeted by vaccine-associated CD4 TCRs, dominant at 160-218 and 743-854.

The CDR3 totals 16 residues. CDR1 and CDR2 (germline): MNHEY, SVGEGT. Between the trimmed V and J ends, which lost 2 bases and 7 bases, there was a span of 15 bases. Some clones are missing from TCRdb's copy, which holds only in-frame ones; the method was immunoSEQ multiplex PCR. In the table there are 120,000 or so clones, over 75% of which are singletons. Comments on this clone: The target antigen is unknown.

The chain has TRBV6-2 or TRBV6-3 and TRBJ1-6; tentatively, D is TRBD1 (5 bases). The clonotype originates from an adult in good health. Sequencing used peripheral blood, obtained on day 0 of AZD1222 vaccination. Written as DNA, the CDR3 is TGTGCCAGCAGTTACGATGGGGGAGTCGTGAATTCACCCCTCCACTTT. It codes for CASSYDGGVVNSPLHF.